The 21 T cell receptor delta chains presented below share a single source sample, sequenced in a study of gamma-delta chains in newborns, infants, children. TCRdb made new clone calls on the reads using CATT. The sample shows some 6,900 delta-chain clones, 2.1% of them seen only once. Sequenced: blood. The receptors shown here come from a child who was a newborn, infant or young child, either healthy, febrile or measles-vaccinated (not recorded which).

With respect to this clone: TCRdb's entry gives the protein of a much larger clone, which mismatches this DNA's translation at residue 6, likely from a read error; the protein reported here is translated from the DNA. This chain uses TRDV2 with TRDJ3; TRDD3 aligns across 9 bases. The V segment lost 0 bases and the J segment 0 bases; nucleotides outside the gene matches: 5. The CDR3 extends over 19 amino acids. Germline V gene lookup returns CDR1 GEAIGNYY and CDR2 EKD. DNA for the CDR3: TGTGCCTGTGACACCTTACTGGGGGACCTCTCCTGGGACACCCGACAGATGTTTTTC. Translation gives CACDTLLGDLSWDTRQMFF.

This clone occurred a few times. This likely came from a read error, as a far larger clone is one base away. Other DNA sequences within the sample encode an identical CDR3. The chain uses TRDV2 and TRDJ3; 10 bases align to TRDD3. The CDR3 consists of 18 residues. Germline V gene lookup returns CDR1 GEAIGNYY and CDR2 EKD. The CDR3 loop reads CACDTGGYASWDTRQMFF. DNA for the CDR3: TGTGCCTGTGACACCGGGGGATACGCGTCCTGGGATACCCGACAGATGTTTTTC.

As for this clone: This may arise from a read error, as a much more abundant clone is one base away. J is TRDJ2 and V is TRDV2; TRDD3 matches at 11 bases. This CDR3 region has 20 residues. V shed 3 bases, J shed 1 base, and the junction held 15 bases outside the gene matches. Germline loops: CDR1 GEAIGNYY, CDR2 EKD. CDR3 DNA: TGTGCCTGTGACGGGCTGGGGGATACCAAATTTATGCATTTGACAGCACAACTCTTCTTT. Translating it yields CACDGLGDTKFMHLTAQLFF.

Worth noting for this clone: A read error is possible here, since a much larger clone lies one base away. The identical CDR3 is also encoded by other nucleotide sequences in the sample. CDR3 sequence (DNA): TGTGCCGAAGGTGGGGGATATGTCTTGACAGCACAACTCTTCTTT. Protein product: CAEGGGYVLTAQLFF. This chain links TRDV2 with TRDJ2, with 9 bases matching TRDD3. CDR1 and CDR2 from the germline V gene are GEAIGNYY and EKD. After removal of 9 bases from V and 2 bases from J, the junction contained 9 bases not matched to a gene. The CDR3 totals 15 residues.

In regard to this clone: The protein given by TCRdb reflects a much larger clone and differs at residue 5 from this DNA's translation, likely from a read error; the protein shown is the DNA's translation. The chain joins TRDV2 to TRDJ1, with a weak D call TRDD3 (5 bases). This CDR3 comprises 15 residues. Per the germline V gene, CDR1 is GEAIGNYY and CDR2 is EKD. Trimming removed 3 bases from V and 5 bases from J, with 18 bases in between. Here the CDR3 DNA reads TGTGCCTGTGACGCATGGGAGGGATCCCCTGATAAACTCATCTTT. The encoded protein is CACDAWEGSPDKLIF.

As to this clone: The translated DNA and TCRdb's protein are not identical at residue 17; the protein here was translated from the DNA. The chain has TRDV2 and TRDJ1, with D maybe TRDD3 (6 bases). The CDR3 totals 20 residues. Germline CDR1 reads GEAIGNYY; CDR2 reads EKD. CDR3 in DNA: TGTGCCTGTGACACCGGTAGTACTCTGGTGGATACTCAGAGGACCGATACACTCATCTTT. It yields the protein CACDTGSTLVDTQRTDTLIF.

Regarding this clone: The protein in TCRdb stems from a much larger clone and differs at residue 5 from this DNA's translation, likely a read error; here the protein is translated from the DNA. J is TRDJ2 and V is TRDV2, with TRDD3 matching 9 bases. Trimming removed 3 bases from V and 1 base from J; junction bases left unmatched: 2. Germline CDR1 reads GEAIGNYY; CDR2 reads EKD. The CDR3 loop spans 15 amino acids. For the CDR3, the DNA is TGTGCCTGTGACGCCTGGGGGATTTTGACAGCACAACTCTTCTTT. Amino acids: CACDAWGILTAQLFF.

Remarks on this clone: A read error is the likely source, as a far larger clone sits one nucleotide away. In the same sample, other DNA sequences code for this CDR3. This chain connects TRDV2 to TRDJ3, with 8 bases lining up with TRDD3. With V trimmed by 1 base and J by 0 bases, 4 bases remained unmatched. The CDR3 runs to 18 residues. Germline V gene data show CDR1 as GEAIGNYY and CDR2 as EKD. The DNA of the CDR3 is TGTGCCTGTGACACGGTGGGGGATCTCTCCTGGGACACCCGACAGATGTTTTTC. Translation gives CACDTVGDLSWDTRQMFF.

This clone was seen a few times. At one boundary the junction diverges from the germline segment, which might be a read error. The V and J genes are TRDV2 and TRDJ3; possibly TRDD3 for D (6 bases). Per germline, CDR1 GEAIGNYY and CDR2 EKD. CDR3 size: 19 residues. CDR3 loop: CACDPGTGRFTWDTRQMFF. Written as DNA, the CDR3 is TGTGCCTGTGACCCCGGTACTGGGAGATTTACGTGGGACACCAGACAGATGTTTTTC.

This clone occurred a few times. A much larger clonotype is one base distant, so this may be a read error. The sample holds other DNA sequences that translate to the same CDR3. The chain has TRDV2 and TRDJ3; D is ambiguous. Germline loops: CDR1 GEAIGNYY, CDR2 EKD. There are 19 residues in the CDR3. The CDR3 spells CACDTVRRETAWDTRQMFF. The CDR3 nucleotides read TGTGCCTGCGACACCGTGAGGAGGGAAACGGCCTGGGACACCCGACAGATGTTTTTC.

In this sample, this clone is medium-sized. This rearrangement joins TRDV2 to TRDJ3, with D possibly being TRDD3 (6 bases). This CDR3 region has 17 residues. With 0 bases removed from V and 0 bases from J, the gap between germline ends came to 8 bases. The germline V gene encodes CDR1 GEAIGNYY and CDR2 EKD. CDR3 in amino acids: CACDTTGNSWDTRQMFF. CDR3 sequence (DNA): TGTGCCTGTGACACCACTGGGAACTCCTGGGACACCCGACAGATGTTTTTC.

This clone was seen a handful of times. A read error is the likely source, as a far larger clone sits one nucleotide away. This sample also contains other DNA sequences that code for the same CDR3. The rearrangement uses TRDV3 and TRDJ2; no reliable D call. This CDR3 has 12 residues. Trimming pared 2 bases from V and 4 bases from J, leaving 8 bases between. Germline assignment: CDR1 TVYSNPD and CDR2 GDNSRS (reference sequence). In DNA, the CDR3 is TGTGCCTTTCGAGATAAGACAGCACAACTCTTCTTT. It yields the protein CAFRDKTAQLFF.

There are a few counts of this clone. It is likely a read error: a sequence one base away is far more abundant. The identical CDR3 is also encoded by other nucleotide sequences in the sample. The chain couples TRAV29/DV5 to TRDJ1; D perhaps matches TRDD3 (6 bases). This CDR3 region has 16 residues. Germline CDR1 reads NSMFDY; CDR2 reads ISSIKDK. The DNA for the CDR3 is TGTGCCGCAAGCGCGTTGGGGGGACGGGACACCGATAAACTCATCTTT. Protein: CAASALGGRDTDKLIF.

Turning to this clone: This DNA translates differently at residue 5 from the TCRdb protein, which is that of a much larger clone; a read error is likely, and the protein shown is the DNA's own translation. CDR3 sequence reads: CACDAVLGDKSNWDTRQMFF. In DNA form, the CDR3 reads TGTGCCTGTGACGCCGTACTGGGGGATAAGTCGAACTGGGACACCCGACAGATGTTTTTC. V and J are TRDV2 and TRDJ3, with 11 bases that match TRDD3. V shed 3 bases, J shed 3 bases, and the junction held 12 bases outside the gene matches. Germline values: CDR1 GEAIGNYY, CDR2 EKD. This CDR3 comprises 20 residues.

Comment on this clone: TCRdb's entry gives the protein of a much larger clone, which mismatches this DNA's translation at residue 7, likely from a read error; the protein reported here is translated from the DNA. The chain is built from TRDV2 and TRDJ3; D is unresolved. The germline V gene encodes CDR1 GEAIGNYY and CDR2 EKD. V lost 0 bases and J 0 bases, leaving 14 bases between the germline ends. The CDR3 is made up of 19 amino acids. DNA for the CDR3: TGTGCCTGTGACACCGGCTCGGTGACTAGCTCCTGGGACACCCGACAGATGTTTTTC. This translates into CACDTGSVTSSWDTRQMFF.

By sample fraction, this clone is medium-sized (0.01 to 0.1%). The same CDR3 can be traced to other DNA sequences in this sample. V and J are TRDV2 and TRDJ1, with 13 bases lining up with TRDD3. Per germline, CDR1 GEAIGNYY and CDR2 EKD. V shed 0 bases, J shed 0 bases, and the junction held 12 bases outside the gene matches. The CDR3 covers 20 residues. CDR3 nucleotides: TGTGCCTGTGACACCGCCTTACTGGGGGATACGCGGGGATACACCGATAAACTCATCTTT. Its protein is CACDTALLGDTRGYTDKLIF.

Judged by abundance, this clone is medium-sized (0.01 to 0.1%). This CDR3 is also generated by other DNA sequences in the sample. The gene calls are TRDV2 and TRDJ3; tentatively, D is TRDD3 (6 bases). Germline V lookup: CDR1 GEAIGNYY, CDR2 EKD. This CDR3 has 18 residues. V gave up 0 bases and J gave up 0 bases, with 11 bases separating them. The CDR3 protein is CACDTGGYSSWDTRQMFF. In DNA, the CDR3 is TGTGCCTGTGACACCGGTGGATACAGCTCCTGGGACACCCGACAGATGTTTTTC.

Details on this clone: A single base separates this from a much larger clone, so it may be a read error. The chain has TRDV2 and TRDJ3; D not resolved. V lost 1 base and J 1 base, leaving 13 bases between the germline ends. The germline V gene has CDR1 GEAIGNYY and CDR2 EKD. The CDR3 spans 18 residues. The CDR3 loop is CACDTATSTSWDTRQMFF. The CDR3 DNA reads TGTGCCTGTGACACTGCAACGAGTACATCCTGGGACACCCGACAGATGTTTTTC.

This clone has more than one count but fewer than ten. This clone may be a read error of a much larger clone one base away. The CDR3 region is CACDILGARSWDTRQMFF. CDR3 coding DNA: TGTGCCTGTGACATACTGGGGGCTCGCTCCTGGGACACCCGACAGATGTTTTTC. This chain uses TRDV2 with TRDJ3; 8 nucleotides align to TRDD3. V dropped 2 bases and J dropped 0; count of bases not matched to a gene: 5. The CDR3 has 18 residues. The germline V gene has CDR1 GEAIGNYY and CDR2 EKD.

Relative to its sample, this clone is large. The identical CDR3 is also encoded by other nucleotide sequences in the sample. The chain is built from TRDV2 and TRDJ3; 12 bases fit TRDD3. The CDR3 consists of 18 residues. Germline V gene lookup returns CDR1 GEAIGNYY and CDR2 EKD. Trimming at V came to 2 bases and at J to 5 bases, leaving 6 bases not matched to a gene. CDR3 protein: CACDILGDTNRDTRQMFF. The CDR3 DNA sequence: TGTGCCTGTGACATACTGGGGGATACTAACCGGGACACCCGACAGATGTTTTTC.

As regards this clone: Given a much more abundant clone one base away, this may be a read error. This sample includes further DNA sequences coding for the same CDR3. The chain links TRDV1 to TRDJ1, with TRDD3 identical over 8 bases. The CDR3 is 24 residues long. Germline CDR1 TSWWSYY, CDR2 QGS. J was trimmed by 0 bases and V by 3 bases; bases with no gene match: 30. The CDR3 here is CALGDQPPPTSLGDTLTYTDKLIF. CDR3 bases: TGTGCTCTTGGGGACCAACCTCCTCCTACTAGTCTGGGGGACACGCTTACGTACACCGATAAACTCATCTTT.